This record covers a single T cell receptor beta chain. Its target antigen remains unknown. Base-call qualities are not available, and no considerably larger clone is one nucleotide away. This sample is part of a study of T cell responses to AZD1222 COVID-19 vaccine (dated by TCRdb to the early 2020s). Some background on the complete study: AZD1222 recipients with second doses at about 4 weeks or about 12 weeks were pooled, because spike-specific TCR depth and breadth did not differ between schedules. A total of just over 230 trial participants underwent TCR sequencing, of whom roughly 210 had received two doses of AZD1222 and around 26 had received two doses of the MenACWY control vaccine. Trial participants were enrolled by age into 18-55, 56-69 and 70-plus year subgroups, with around 150, 28 and 57 TCR-sequenced participants respectively.

The CDR3 regions of human TCRbeta chains were analyzed by immunosequencing. From the authors' description of their analysis: Repertoire TCRs were checked for matches against a reference library of SARS-CoV-2-specific TCRs that had been generated using the MIRA antigen-specificity platform. Breadth meant the fraction of unique TCRs that were SARS-CoV-2-associated, whereas depth meant the fraction of total T cells that were SARS-CoV-2-associated. Using the MIRA data, each spike-specific TCR was assigned both to the spike region to which the TCR was reactive and to a CD4 or CD8 class. Log10-transformed breadth and depth values were compared by one-way ANOVA with Sidak's multiple comparisons tests. Held by TCRdb, this immuneACCESS table contains in-frame sequences only and omits some clones. Under half of the omission traces to an unresolved V gene where checked; the cause of the rest is unknown. The V and J calls and clone size are taken from that table; D and trimming were inferred from the DNA. The sample has fewer than 120,000 clones on record, about 81% of them singletons. Of the sample, roughly 4.5% falls within the top ten clones.

The time point label corresponds to: baseline before first vaccination. Vaccinee samples were obtained from the UK trials COV001 and COV002, which included a single-blind randomized controlled phase 2/3 trial of AZD1222 (ChAdOx1 nCoV-19) in healthy adults. For TCRbeta chain sequencing, PBMC samples were collected from trial participants at day 0 and at day 28 after the second dose. Here is what the overall study found, with its caveats: Participants were mostly white British, with more females than males. The authors suggested clonal diversity may have been underestimated. Vaccine-associated CD4 TCRs spanned the whole spike protein, with dominant responses in regions 160-218 and 743-854. After two AZD1222 doses, both the breadth and the depth of spike-specific TCRs were significantly higher than at day 0 and than in MenACWY recipients. Only five to seven AZD1222 recipients were SARS-CoV-2 seropositive at baseline, limiting conclusions about previously exposed vaccinees. In the small 56-69-year group, the increase in depth fell short of significance, most likely because of low power. Because no samples from the day 14 peak response were available, repertoires could be characterized only after the peak T cell response. Nearly half of unique spike-specific TCRs reportedly recognized epitopes outside regions mutated in the B.1.351 and B.1.1.7 variants.

The source of this sequence is an adult in good health. The specimen was peripheral blood, collected on day 0 of AZD1222 vaccination.

The nucleotide sequence is given as TGTGCCAGCTCACTCAGACAAGGGCTGGACACCGGGGAGCTGTTTTTT. Its amino acids are CASSLRQGLDTGELFF. The sequence is built from TRBV18 and TRBJ2-2, with the D gene too uncertain to name. The germline V gene yields KGHSH for CDR1 and LQKENI for CDR2. The CDR3 spans 16 residues, from the cysteine through the phenylalanine. The sequence is cut down to CDR3 DNA, 48 bases in frame from base 1. V is pared back by 4 bases and J by 3 bases, with 15 bases lying between the germline termini.